This T cell receptor (beta chain) comes out of a study of blood T cell repertoires in COVID-19. The overall study: Samples representing acute and convalescent COVID-19 were sourced from the United States, Italy and Spain.

The CDR3 has 16 residues. Germline values: CDR1 LNHDA, CDR2 SQIVND (reference sequence). V trimming: 5 bases; J trimming: 8 bases; junction bases outside the gene matches: 12. Per the study methods: Estimated nucleated cell counts came from reference gene primer amplification. Sequencing was performed with immunoSEQ multiplex PCR; in TCRdb, only in-frame clones are kept and a portion is missing. The V and J calls and clone size come from that table; D and trimming were worked out from the DNA. The sample contains about 230,000 clones, 81% of which appear only once. The sequence was obtained from an elderly woman with acute or convalescent COVID-19. J is TRBJ1-2 and V is TRBV19; TRBD1 matches 12 bases. The sequenced sample was peripheral blood. The CDR3 spells CASSSGTGGALVGYTF. For the CDR3, the DNA is TGTGCCAGTAGTTCCGGGACAGGGGGCGCCTTGGTCGGCTACACCTTC.